This T cell receptor beta chain was identified in a study of OX40 agonist ivuxolimab in advanced cancers. Whole-study context: Patients took ivuxolimab, an agonistic anti-OX40 (CD134) antibody.

Peripheral blood came from all dose cohorts at three timepoints. V was pared by 0 bases and J by 0 bases, with 8 bases between. Germline assignment: CDR1 SEHNR and CDR2 FQNEAQ (reference sequence). The length of the CDR3 is 16 residues. The table came from immunoSEQ multiplex PCR; TCRdb's copy has only in-frame clones and leaves some out. This table has about 27,000 clones, around nine tenths appearing once. The source of this sequence is an adult with an advanced solid tumor such as melanoma, head and neck, liver or kidney cancer. This rearrangement joins TRBV7-9 to TRBJ1-4; D is uncertain. The material was CD4+ or CD8+ T cells sorted from blood, obtained in a trial of the OX40 agonist ivuxolimab. DNA for the CDR3: TGTGCCAGCAGCTTAGCGCAAACAGCAACTAATGAAAAACTGTTTTTT. Its protein is CASSLAQTATNEKLFF.